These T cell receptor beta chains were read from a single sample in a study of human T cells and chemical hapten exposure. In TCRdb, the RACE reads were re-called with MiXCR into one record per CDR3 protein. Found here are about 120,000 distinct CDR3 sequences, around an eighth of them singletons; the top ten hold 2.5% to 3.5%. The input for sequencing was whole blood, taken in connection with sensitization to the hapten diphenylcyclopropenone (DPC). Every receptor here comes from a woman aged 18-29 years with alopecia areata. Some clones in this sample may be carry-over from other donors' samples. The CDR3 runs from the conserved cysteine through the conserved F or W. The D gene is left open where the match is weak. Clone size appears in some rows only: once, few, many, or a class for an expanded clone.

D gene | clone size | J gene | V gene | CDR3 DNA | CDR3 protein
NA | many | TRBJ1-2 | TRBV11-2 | TGTGCCAGCAGCTTAGTGAGGGGTTCTGGTGGCTACACCTTC | CASSLVRGSGGYTF
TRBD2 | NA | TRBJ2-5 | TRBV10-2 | TGCGCCAGCAGTCTAGCGGGCGCCCAAGAGACCCAGTACTTC | CASSLAGAQETQYF
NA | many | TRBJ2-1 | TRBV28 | TGTGCCAGCGGGAGCTCCTACAATGAGCAGTTCTTC | CASGSSYNEQFF
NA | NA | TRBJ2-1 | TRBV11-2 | TGTGCCAGCAGCCCCCGGGACTCGGATGAGCAGTTCTTC | CASSPRDSDEQFF
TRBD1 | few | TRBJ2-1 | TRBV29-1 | TGCAGCGTTGACCGACAGGGCGACAATGAGCAGTTCTTC | CSVDRQGDNEQFF
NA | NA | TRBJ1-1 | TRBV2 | TGTGCCAGCAGTGACACCCCGGGCACTGAAGCTTTCTTT | CASSDTPGTEAFF
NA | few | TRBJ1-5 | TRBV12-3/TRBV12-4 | TGTGCCAGCACCAGAATGGGGATTAGGAATCAGCCCCAGCATTTT | CASTRMGIRNQPQHF
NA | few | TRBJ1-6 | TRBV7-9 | TGTGCCAGCCGGGGCACCACAAATAATTCACCCCTCCACTTT | CASRGTTNNSPLHF
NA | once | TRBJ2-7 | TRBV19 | TGTGCCAGTATAGACGGGAACTACGAGCAGTACTTC | CASIDGNYEQYF
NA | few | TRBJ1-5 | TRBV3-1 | TGTGCCAGCAGCCATTCCACAGGGCGTCAGCCCCAGCATTTT | CASSHSTGRQPQHF
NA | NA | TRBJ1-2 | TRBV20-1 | TGCAGTGCTAGAGTTCCGTATGGCTACACCTTC | CSARVPYGYTF
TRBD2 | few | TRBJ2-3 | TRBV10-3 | TGTGCCATCAGTGAGGGGTTAGCGGGAGATACGCAGTATTTT | CAISEGLAGDTQYF
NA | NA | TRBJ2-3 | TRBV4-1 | TGCGCCAGCAGCTCTCTCCCGGGAGATACGCAGTATTTT | CASSSLPGDTQYF
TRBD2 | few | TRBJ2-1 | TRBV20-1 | TGCAGTGCTGGGGGACTAGCGGGGGAGCAGCAGTTCTTC | CSAGGLAGEQQFF
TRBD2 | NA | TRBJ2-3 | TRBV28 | TGTGCCAGCAGGAGATATTCTAGCGGGGGGGCCACAGATACGCAGTATTTT | CASRRYSSGGATDTQYF
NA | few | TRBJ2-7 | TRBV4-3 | TGCGCCAGCAGCCAAGACCGGGATCTCTACGAGCAGTACTTC | CASSQDRDLYEQYF
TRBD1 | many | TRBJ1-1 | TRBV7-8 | TGTGCCAGCAGCTTACGAGGGACAGGGCTTTTCTTT | CASSLRGTGLFF
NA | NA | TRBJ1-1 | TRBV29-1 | TGCAGCGTTACGCCAGGCGTGAACACTGAAGCTTTCTTT | CSVTPGVNTEAFF
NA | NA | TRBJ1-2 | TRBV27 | TGTGCCAGCAGGACCGCTGGACCGACCGGCTACACCTTC | CASRTAGPTGYTF
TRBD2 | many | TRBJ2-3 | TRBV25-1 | TGTGCCAGCACCCAGCGGGGGGCGGACGCAGATACGCAGTATTTT | CASTQRGADADTQYF
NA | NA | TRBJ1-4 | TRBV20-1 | TGCAGTGCCAGAGATGCAACTAATGAAAAACTGTTTTTT | CSARDATNEKLFF
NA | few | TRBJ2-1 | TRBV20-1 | TGCAGCCTGAGCCTAGCGAGCTCCTACAATGAGCAGTTCTTC | CSLSLASSYNEQFF
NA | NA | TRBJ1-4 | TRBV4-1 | TGCGCCAGCAGCCCCTCTTGGGGGCGGACTAATGAAAAACTGTTTTTT | CASSPSWGRTNEKLFF
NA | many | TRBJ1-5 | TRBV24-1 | TGTGCCACCAGTGACCGGACAGATAGCAATCAGCCCCAGCATTTT | CATSDRTDSNQPQHF
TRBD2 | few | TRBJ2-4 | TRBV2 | TGTGCCAGCATTCCCGATAGGGGACTAGCGGGGGGATTAGCCAAAAACATTCAGTACTTC | CASIPDRGLAGGLAKNIQYF
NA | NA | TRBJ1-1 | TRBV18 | TGTGCCAGCTCACCACCGACAGGTTCTGAAGCTTTCTTT | CASSPPTGSEAFF
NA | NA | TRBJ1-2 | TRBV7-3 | TGTGCCAGCAGCTACATGGGAGGGATCGGCTACACCTTC | CASSYMGGIGYTF
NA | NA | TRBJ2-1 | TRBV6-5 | TGTGCCAGCAGTTACTCGAATTTAATGGGGATCTACAATGAGCAGTTCTTC | CASSYSNLMGIYNEQFF
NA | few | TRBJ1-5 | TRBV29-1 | TGCAGCGTTACGGTTGGTTCAGGGCGAGGCAATCAGCCCCAGCATTTT | CSVTVGSGRGNQPQHF
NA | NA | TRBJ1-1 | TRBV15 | TGTGCCACCAGCAGAGGGGCGCAGGACACTGAAGCTTTCTTT | CATSRGAQDTEAFF
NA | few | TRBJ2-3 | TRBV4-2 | TGTGCCAGCAGCTCTCTCAGCACAGATACGCAGTATTTT | CASSSLSTDTQYF
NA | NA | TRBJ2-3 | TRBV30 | TGTGCCTGGAGTGTAGGCAGTCCTAGCACAGATACGCAGTATTTT | CAWSVGSPSTDTQYF
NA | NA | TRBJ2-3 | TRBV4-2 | TGTGCCAGCAGCCCCGGGACTGATAACACAGATACGCAGTATTTT | CASSPGTDNTDTQYF
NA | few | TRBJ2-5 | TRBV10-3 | TGTGCCATCAGTGAGAGAGGACCCCCTGCGGAGACCCAGTACTTC | CAISERGPPAETQYF
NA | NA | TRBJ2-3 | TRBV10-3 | TGTGCCATCAGGGACAGCTCCACAGATACGCAGTATTTT | CAIRDSSTDTQYF
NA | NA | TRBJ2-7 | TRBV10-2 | TGCGCCAGCAGTTCTAGGGGCCGGGACGAGCAGTACTTC | CASSSRGRDEQYF
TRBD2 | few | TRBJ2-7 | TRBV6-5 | TGTGCCAGCAGTTACTCGGGACTAGCGGGGGGATCCTACGAGCAGTACTTC | CASSYSGLAGGSYEQYF